One and the same sample provided the 21 T cell receptor beta chains below, sequenced in a study of blood T cell repertoires in COVID-19. Assay: immunoSEQ multiplex PCR; the TCRdb copy retains only in-frame clones and omits some. The sample carries about 95,000 clones, about four fifths recorded once. Specimen: peripheral blood. Receptors originate from a man aged 80 or over with COVID-19, enrolled during active disease.

This rearrangement joins TRBV6-1 to TRBJ2-2, with 7 bases lining up with TRBD1. This CDR3 comprises 18 residues. The germline V gene encodes CDR1 MNHNS and CDR2 SASEGT. Trimming cost V 2 bases and J 2 bases; bases outside gene matches: 11. Written as DNA, the CDR3 is TGTGCCAGCAGTGAATCCCCCTTCGCAGGGGGAAACACCGGGGAGCTGTTTTTT. It encodes CASSESPFAGGNTGELFF.

This sequence joins TRBV14 and TRBJ2-1; 7 bases match TRBD2. The V and J ends lost 2 bases and 3 bases, in that order; junction bases with no gene match: 4. Germline values: CDR1 SGHDN, CDR2 FVKESK. The CDR3 covers 15 residues. The CDR3 DNA sequence: TGTGCCAGCAGCCAATGGGGGAGGGACTACAATGAGCAGTTCTTC. Translating it yields CASSQWGRDYNEQFF. Drawing the rest from reference TRBV14 and TRBJ2-1, the complete variable domain is EAGVTQFPSHSVIEKGQTVTLRCDPISGHDNLYWYRRVMGKEIKFLLHFVKESKQDESGMPNNRFLAERTGGTYSTLKVQPAELEDSGVYFCASSQWGRDYNEQFFGPGTRLTVL.

The chain is built from TRBV11-2 and TRBJ1-3; D is perhaps TRBD1 (6 bases). CDR3 length: 15 amino acids. CDR1 and CDR2 (germline): SGHAT, FQNNGV. V lost 5 bases, J lost 0 bases, and 11 bases lay in between. Here the CDR3 reads CASSRQAYSGNTIYF. Here the CDR3 DNA reads TGTGCCAGCAGCCGACAGGCCTACTCTGGAAACACCATATATTTT.

V usage is TRBV6-1 and J usage is TRBJ2-2; 9 bases agree with TRBD2. Germline trimming cut 2 bases from V and 4 bases from J; bases unmatched to any gene: 5. CDR1 is MNHNS, CDR2 SASEGT, per germline. The CDR3 extends over 16 amino acids. The CDR3 DNA sequence: TGTGCCAGCAGTGAACTAGCGGGAAGGGGCACCGGGGAGCTGTTTTTT. It specifies CASSELAGRGTGELFF.

As DNA, the CDR3 is TGTGCCAGCAGTTATGGTACAGGGGATGCGGGTGGCTACACCTTC. It codes for CASSYGTGDAGGYTF. The chain carries TRBV6-5 and TRBJ1-2; 7 bases are shared with TRBD1. V trimming: 3 bases; J trimming: 7 bases; junction bases outside the gene matches: 11. Germline assignment: CDR1 MNHEY and CDR2 SVGAGI. The CDR3 is 15 amino acids.

This chain links TRBV29-1 with TRBJ2-3; 9 nucleotides line up with TRBD2. The germline V gene encodes CDR1 SQVTM and CDR2 ANQGSEA. The CDR3 is made up of 15 amino acids. V lost 6 bases and J lost 0; bases outside the gene matches: 7. DNA of the CDR3: TGCAGCGTGATGACTAGCGGTGCTAGCACAGATACGCAGTATTTT. Its protein product is CSVMTSGASTDTQYF.

The gene calls are TRBV12-3 or TRBV12-4 and TRBJ2-1; D possibly corresponds to TRBD1 (5 bases). CDR3 length: 11 residues. V was shortened by 2 bases and J by 16 bases, with 12 bases between the two germline ends. CDR3 coding DNA: TGTGCCAGCAGTTTAACAGGTTATTGTTTCTTC. Its protein product is CASSLTGYCFF.

The rearrangement uses TRBV19 and TRBJ1-2, with D possibly being TRBD1 (5 bases). The CDR3 consists of 14 residues. CDR1 is LNHDA and CDR2 is SQIVND in the germline V gene (reference sequence). Trimming pared 0 bases from V and 6 bases from J, leaving 11 bases between. CDR3 region: CASSIDQGLDGYTF. The CDR3 nucleotides read TGTGCCAGTAGTATAGACCAGGGTTTGGATGGCTACACCTTC.

This rearrangement joins TRBV5-4 to TRBJ2-7, with TRBD1 identical over 7 bases. Germline lookup yields CDR1 SGHNT and CDR2 YYREEE (reference sequence). The CDR3 is 15 residues long. J was trimmed by 4 bases and V by 4 bases; bases with no gene match: 11. The CDR3 loop reads CASSPKRGRVYEQYF. The CDR3 DNA sequence: TGTGCCAGCAGCCCTAAGAGGGGGCGCGTGTACGAGCAGTACTTC.

This chain connects TRBV21-1 to TRBJ1-2. TRBV21-1 is flagged as a pseudogene. This CDR3 region has 15 residues. The CDR3 loop is CPLRGGYPRSYGYTF. The DNA of the CDR3 is TGTCCTCTGAGGGGGGGCTATCCCCGGAGCTATGGCTACACCTTC.

DNA of the CDR3: TGTGCCAGCAGCTTAAGATTTACAGGGGGGCCTGGCACAGATACGCAGTATTTT. Amino acid sequence: CASSLRFTGGPGTDTQYF. V and J are TRBV7-2 and TRBJ2-3; the match to TRBD1 covers 8 bases. There are 18 residues in the CDR3. Germline CDR1 and CDR2: SGHTA and FQGNSA. With V trimmed by 2 bases and J by 1 base, 11 bases remained unmatched.

This clone has more than one count but fewer than ten. The rearrangement links TRBV6-6 to TRBJ1-2, with 9 bases that match TRBD1. The CDR3 runs 12 residues. V lost 9 bases and J lost 6; bases outside the gene matches: 5. Germline CDR1 is MNHNY and CDR2 is SVGAGI (reference sequence). CDR3 protein: CASQTGGNGYTF. The CDR3 DNA follows: TGTGCCAGTCAGACAGGGGGTAATGGCTACACCTTC.

This clone was counted between two and nine times. The rearrangement joins TRBV19 to TRBJ1-1; D remains unclear. Germline CDR1 reads LNHDA; CDR2 reads SQIVND (reference sequence). The V end lost 7 bases, the J end lost 1 base, and 16 bases lay between the germline ends. The CDR3 runs to 15 residues. CDR3: CASTRFPQENTEAFF. CDR3 nucleotides: TGTGCCAGTACCCGATTCCCTCAGGAGAACACTGAAGCTTTCTTT.

V is TRBV19 and J is TRBJ1-2; D remains ambiguous. The CDR3 loop spans 16 amino acids. Germline lookup yields CDR1 LNHDA and CDR2 SQIVND (reference sequence). Trimming removed 2 bases at V and 8 bases at J, with 21 bases between. The CDR3 region has the DNA TGTGCCAGTAGTATAACCCCCCAGGCATACTTATACGGCTACACCTTC. Translated, it gives CASSITPQAYLYGYTF.

This clone showed up just a few times. This chain uses TRBV6-6 with TRBJ1-5, with 8 nucleotides matching TRBD1. The CDR3 totals 14 residues. The J segment lost 10 bases and the V segment lost 5 bases, leaving 10 bases of the junction unmatched. Germline V gene lookup returns CDR1 MNHNY and CDR2 SVGAGI (reference sequence). In nucleotides, the CDR3 is TGTGCCAGCAGTCCGCAGGGGGCATACGAACCCCAGCATTTT. Its protein product is CASSPQGAYEPQHF.

This clone was found a few times. This sequence joins TRBV19 and TRBJ1-5; D uncertain. CDR1 LNHDA and CDR2 SQIVND come from the germline V gene (reference sequence). V was clipped by 4 bases and J by 3 bases, with 10 bases between them. This CDR3 has 14 amino acids. In DNA form, the CDR3 reads TGTGCCAGTAGTAATGGAGGCCCCAATCAGCCCCAGCATTTT. This gives the protein CASSNGGPNQPQHF.

The V call is TRBV7-9, the J call TRBJ2-7; 7 bases line up with TRBD2. CDR3 length: 15 residues. Germline V CDR1 and CDR2: SEHNR, FQNEAQ (reference sequence). Unmatched junction bases numbered 9, after V lost 7 bases and J lost 0 bases. The CDR3 DNA is TGTGCCAGCACCTCGGTGGGAGGGAGCTCCTACGAGCAGTACTTC. It specifies CASTSVGGSSYEQYF.

This clone has only a few counts. This chain links TRBV24-1 with TRBJ2-7, with 7 bases matching TRBD1. The CDR3 has 13 amino acids. CDR1 and CDR2 (germline): KGHDR, SFDVKD. Trimming cost V 5 bases and J 0 bases; bases outside gene matches: 0. DNA of the CDR3: TGTGCCACCAGTGGGGACAGCTCCTACGAGCAGTACTTC. The encoded protein is CATSGDSSYEQYF.

The chain combines TRBV5-1 with TRBJ1-6; D might be TRBD1 (5 bases). V lost 2 bases, J lost 5 bases, and 14 bases lay in between. The CDR3 runs 16 residues. In germline, CDR1 is SGHRS, CDR2 YFSETQ. The CDR3 nucleotides are TGCGCCAGCAGCTTCGGAGGGGCCTGGAATAATTCACCCCTCCACTTT. Amino acid sequence: CASSFGGAWNNSPLHF.

V and J are TRBV2 and TRBJ2-7; no reliable D call. V lost 4 bases and J lost 7, with 17 bases in between. The CDR3 has 14 amino acids. Germline V gene data show CDR1 as SNHLY and CDR2 as FYNNEI. The CDR3 DNA reads TGTGCCAGCAGTGCAGGTAACTGGTCCCCTGAGCAGTACTTC. Its translation is CASSAGNWSPEQYF.

The chain uses TRBV4-1 and TRBJ1-2, with D possibly matching TRBD1 (5 bases). The CDR3 consists of 17 residues. The V end lost 0 bases, the J end lost 4 bases, and 18 bases lay between the germline ends. Germline loops: CDR1 MGHRA, CDR2 YSYEKL. This CDR3 is CASSQDREAGLGYGYTF. CDR3 coding DNA: TGCGCCAGCAGCCAAGATCGGGAGGCAGGGTTGGGCTATGGCTACACCTTC.